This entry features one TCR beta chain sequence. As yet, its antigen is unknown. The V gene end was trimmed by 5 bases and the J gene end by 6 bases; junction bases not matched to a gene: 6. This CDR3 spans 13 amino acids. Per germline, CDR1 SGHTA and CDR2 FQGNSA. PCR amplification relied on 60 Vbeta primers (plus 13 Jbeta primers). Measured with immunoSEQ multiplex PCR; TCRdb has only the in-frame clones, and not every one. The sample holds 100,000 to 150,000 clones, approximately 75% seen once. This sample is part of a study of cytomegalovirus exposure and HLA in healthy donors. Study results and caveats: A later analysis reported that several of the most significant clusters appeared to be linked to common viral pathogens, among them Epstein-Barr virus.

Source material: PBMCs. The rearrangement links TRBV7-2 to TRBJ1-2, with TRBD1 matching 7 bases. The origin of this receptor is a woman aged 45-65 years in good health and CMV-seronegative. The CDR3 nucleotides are TGTGCCAGCAGCACGGGACAGCGAAATGGCTACACCTTC. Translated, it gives CASSTGQRNGYTF.